The rows below give T cell receptor beta chains drawn from one sample of a study of T cell responses to AZD1222 COVID-19 vaccine. Clones were sequenced by immunoSEQ multiplex PCR, and TCRdb holds only the in-frame ones, with some missing. Here the sample spans roughly 110,000 clones, around nine tenths being singletons. Specimen: peripheral blood, collected on day 0 of AZD1222 vaccination. The receptor source for this set is an adult in good health. Each CDR3 is given with its conserved first and last residue. Each record gives: clone size, V gene, J gene, D gene, CDR3 protein, CDR3 DNA. A D gene is named only where the DNA matches it firmly. The size of a clone is reported for some rows only, either as once, few or many, or as a class for expanded clones.

-	TRBV24-1	TRBJ1-6	TRBD1	CATTRQGAGPLHF	TGTGCCACCACCCGACAGGGGGCTGGCCCCCTCCACTTT
-	TRBV5-4	TRBJ2-1	TRBD1	CASSQPGQGKDEQFF	TGTGCCAGCAGCCAACCGGGACAGGGTAAGGATGAGCAGTTCTTC
-	TRBV25-1	TRBJ2-7	-	CASSHPWPRGYEQYF	TGTGCCAGCAGTCACCCGTGGCCCAGGGGCTACGAGCAGTACTTC
-	TRBV7-2	TRBJ2-1	TRBD2	CASSPPGTSGNQQFF	TGTGCCAGCAGCCCTCCCGGGACTAGCGGGAACCAGCAGTTCTTC
-	TRBV7-8	TRBJ2-1	-	CASIFNRDFNEQFF	TGTGCCAGCATTTTCAACAGGGATTTTAATGAGCAGTTCTTC
-	TRBV4-3	TRBJ1-2	-	CASSPGRLYGYTF	TGCGCCAGCAGCCCGGGACGCCTGTATGGCTACACCTTC
-	TRBV6-2/TRBV6-3	TRBJ1-2	-	CASSPTINVYTF	TGTGCCAGCAGCCCTACTATAAACGTCTACACCTTC
-	TRBV19	TRBJ1-5	-	CASSKGESAQPQHF	TGTGCCAGTAGTAAGGGGGAGTCGGCTCAGCCCCAGCATTTT
-	TRBV5-4	TRBJ1-1	-	CASSLDRQDEAFF	TGTGCCAGCAGCTTGGATCGACAGGATGAAGCTTTCTTT
-	TRBV6-4	TRBJ2-1	-	CASSDVVGDEQFF	TGTGCCAGCAGTGACGTTGTGGGCGATGAGCAGTTCTTC
-	TRBV3-1/TRBV3-2	TRBJ1-2	-	CASSLTNGANYGYTF	TGTGCCAGCAGCCTCACCAATGGTGCTAACTATGGCTACACCTTC
-	TRBV3-1/TRBV3-2	TRBJ2-5	-	CASSQINQETQYF	TGTGCCAGCAGCCAGATCAACCAAGAGACCCAGTACTTC
-	TRBV23-1	TRBJ2-7	-	CASSQLEGAVHEQYF	TGCGCCAGCAGTCAATTGGAGGGGGCAGTCCACGAGCAGTACTTC
once	TRBV19	TRBJ1-2	-	CASRDSLRRVGYTF	TGTGCCAGTAGAGACTCCCTGAGGAGGGTTGGCTACACCTTC
-	TRBV5-1	TRBJ2-5	-	CASSGTTGRETQYF	TGCGCCAGCAGCGGAACTACAGGGAGGGAGACCCAGTACTTC
-	TRBV25-1	TRBJ1-3	-	CASSKSGSGNTIYF	TGTGCCAGCAGTAAATCTGGGAGTGGAAACACCATATATTTT
-	TRBV7-2	TRBJ1-3	TRBD1	CATSDRAPGNTIYF	TGTGCCACTTCGGACAGGGCTCCTGGAAACACCATATATTTT
-	TRBV5-8	TRBJ1-3	-	CASSYGKIRGHTIYF	TGTGCCAGCAGCTACGGGAAAATTAGGGGACACACCATATATTTT
-	TRBV6-2/TRBV6-3	TRBJ2-3	-	CASSYSPGWTDTQYF	TGTGCCAGCAGTTACTCGCCAGGTTGGACAGATACGCAGTATTTT
-	TRBV5-6	TRBJ1-5	-	CASSLLASNQPQHF	TGTGCCAGCAGCTTGTTAGCGAGCAATCAGCCCCAGCATTTT
once	TRBV9	TRBJ2-7	-	CASSPSTMHEQYF	TGTGCCAGCAGCCCTAGCACGATGCACGAGCAGTACTTC
-	TRBV5-4	TRBJ2-3	TRBD2	CASSLGLAGGTDTQYF	TGTGCCAGCAGCTTGGGCCTAGCGGGGGGGACAGATACGCAGTATTTT
-	TRBV12-5	TRBJ1-2	-	CASALGANSANYGYTF	TGTGCTAGTGCTCTTGGGGCAAATTCGGCTAACTATGGCTACACCTTC
-	TRBV7-2	TRBJ2-7	-	CASSSQEQYF	TGTGCCAGCAGCTCGCAAGAGCAGTACTTC
-	TRBV5-6	TRBJ1-3	-	CASSPSPGFGNTIYF	TGTGCCAGCAGCCCGTCTCCAGGGTTTGGAAACACCATATATTTT
-	TRBV7-2	TRBJ1-4	-	CASSKWANEKLFF	TGTGCCAGCAGCAAGTGGGCGAATGAAAAACTGTTTTTT
-	TRBV2	TRBJ2-6	-	CASHLGIGANVLTF	TGTGCCAGCCACCTCGGGATTGGGGCCAACGTCCTGACTTTC
-	TRBV12-5	TRBJ1-4	-	CASGLGETLKLFF	TGTGCTAGTGGCCTAGGGGAAACTCTGAAACTGTTTTTT
-	TRBV5-1	TRBJ1-6	-	CASSSSNSPLHF	TGCGCCAGCAGCTCCAGTAATTCACCCCTCCACTTT
-	TRBV4-1	TRBJ1-1	TRBD1	CASSQEVQGAETEAFF	TGCGCCAGCAGCCAAGAGGTCCAGGGGGCTGAAACTGAAGCTTTCTTT
-	TRBV4-3	TRBJ2-1	-	CASSQETGTYNEQFF	TGCGCCAGCAGCCAAGAAACAGGCACCTACAATGAGCAGTTCTTC
-	TRBV5-1	TRBJ1-2	TRBD1	CASSEGAHNYGYTF	TGCGCCAGCAGCGAGGGGGCACATAACTATGGCTACACCTTC
-	TRBV2	TRBJ1-4	TRBD1	CASSDLGTGSLGQANEKLFF	TGTGCCAGCAGTGATTTAGGGACAGGATCTCTGGGGCAGGCTAATGAAAAACTGTTTTTT
few	TRBV13	TRBJ2-3	TRBD2	CASSTGGAEDTQYF	TGTGCCAGCAGCACGGGGGGGGCAGAAGATACGCAGTATTTT
-	TRBV9	TRBJ2-7	TRBD2	CASSVVAGGPGEQYF	TGTGCCAGCAGCGTAGTGGCGGGGGGGCCTGGCGAGCAGTACTTC
-	TRBV5-1	TRBJ1-1	-	CASSAGSEVTEAFF	TGCGCCAGCAGCGCCGGGTCCGAGGTCACTGAAGCTTTCTTT
-	TRBV11-1	TRBJ2-3	-	CASSLALLGRGQSDTQYF	TGTGCCAGCAGCTTAGCGCTCCTCGGGAGGGGGCAATCAGATACGCAGTATTTT
-	TRBV3-1/TRBV3-2	TRBJ1-6	-	CASSQVDRGNSPLHF	TGTGCCAGCAGCCAAGTGGATAGGGGGAATTCACCCCTCCACTTT
-	TRBV12-3/TRBV12-4	TRBJ1-2	-	CASSLGQVYGYTF	TGTGCCAGCAGTTTAGGACAGGTCTATGGCTACACCTTC
-	TRBV14	TRBJ1-3	-	CASSQVSSGNTIYF	TGTGCCAGCAGCCAAGTAAGCTCTGGAAACACCATATATTTT
-	TRBV2	TRBJ1-2	TRBD1	CASSVGTVYGYTF	TGTGCCAGCAGTGTCGGGACAGTCTATGGCTACACCTTC
-	TRBV12-3/TRBV12-4	TRBJ1-1	-	CASEGTQNTEAFF	TGTGCCAGCGAAGGGACACAAAACACTGAAGCTTTCTTT
once	TRBV6-5	TRBJ1-5	TRBD1	CASRGTGRSAQHF	TGTGCCAGCAGGGGGACAGGGAGATCGGCCCAGCATTTT
once	TRBV20-1	TRBJ1-5	-	CSASTGLDSNQPQHF	TGCAGTGCTAGTACGGGGTTAGATAGCAATCAGCCCCAGCATTTT
once	TRBV18	TRBJ2-2	-	CASSPLGTGELFF	TGTGCCAGCTCACCACTAGGGACCGGGGAGCTGTTTTTT
-	TRBV4-3	TRBJ1-1	-	CASSPTIQGKWAFF	TGCGCCAGCAGCCCAACTATCCAGGGGAAATGGGCTTTCTTT
-	TRBV6-5	TRBJ2-1	-	CASSSQQGRRNEQFF	TGTGCCAGCAGTAGCCAACAGGGAAGGCGCAATGAGCAGTTCTTC
-	TRBV7-2	TRBJ1-3	-	CASSLSPEDTIYF	TGTGCCAGCAGCTTATCCCCTGAGGACACCATATATTTT
-	TRBV4-3	TRBJ1-1	TRBD1	CASSQDDRGNTEAFF	TGCGCCAGCAGCCAAGATGACAGGGGGAACACTGAAGCTTTCTTT
-	TRBV5-1	TRBJ2-5	TRBD2	CASSAGLAGPFGETQYF	TGCGCCAGCAGCGCAGGACTAGCGGGGCCGTTTGGGGAGACCCAGTACTTC
-	TRBV14	TRBJ1-6	TRBD1	CASSHLQGAVDSPLHF	TGTGCCAGCAGCCATTTACAGGGGGCTGTGGATTCACCCCTCCACTTT
-	TRBV9	TRBJ1-1	-	CASSGRPGGRNTEAFF	TGTGCCAGCAGCGGTCGACCCGGGGGCAGGAACACTGAAGCTTTCTTT
-	TRBV7-2	TRBJ2-5	TRBD1	CASSLGTGEGTQYF	TGTGCCAGCAGCTTAGGAACAGGGGAAGGGACCCAGTACTTC
-	TRBV7-2	TRBJ2-1	-	CASSLYGGLDNEQFF	TGTGCCAGCAGCTTATACGGGGGCCTGGACAATGAGCAGTTCTTC
-	TRBV2	TRBJ1-1	-	CASKEVGPEAFF	TGTGCCAGCAAAGAGGTAGGGCCTGAAGCTTTCTTT